These T cell receptor beta chains were read from a single sample in a study of glioma-infiltrating T cells. MiXCR, applied by TCRdb to the multiplex PCR reads, yields one record per CDR3 protein. This sample has about 400,000 distinct CDR3 sequences, with approximately 42% found just once. The sequenced sample was glioma tissue, nonneoplastic brain tissue, or PBMCs (not recorded which). Receptors were obtained from a human donor with low-grade glioma or glioblastoma, undergoing nonglioma brain surgery, or in good health (not recorded which). Each CDR3 is given with its conserved first and last residue. D genes are given only for firm matches. The listing skips clone size in some rows; elsewhere it reads once, few, many or a size class.

V: TRBV29-1; J: TRBJ1-2; D: -; size: -; CDR3: CSRGGQPRYTF; DNA: TGCAGCCGGGGAGGACAGCCACGCTACACCTTC
V: TRBV20-1; J: TRBJ2-3; D: -; size: -; CDR3: CSAGARGTDTQYF; DNA: TGCAGTGCTGGAGCTAGAGGCACAGATACGCAGTATTTT
V: TRBV20-1; J: TRBJ2-3; D: -; size: -; CDR3: CSAGSEHTDTQYF; DNA: TGCAGTGCTGGTAGCGAGCACACAGATACGCAGTATTTT
V: TRBV4-3; J: TRBJ2-3; D: -; size: few; CDR3: CASSHREGTTDTQYF; DNA: TGCGCCAGCAGCCACCGGGAAGGAACCACAGATACGCAGTATTTT
V: TRBV20-1; J: TRBJ2-1; D: TRBD2; size: many; CDR3: CSASSSSGKSDEQFF; DNA: TGCAGTGCTAGTTCTTCTAGCGGGAAAAGTGATGAGCAGTTCTTC
V: TRBV7-9; J: TRBJ2-1; D: TRBD2; size: many; CDR3: CASSFITGGSNEQFF; DNA: TGTGCCAGCAGCTTTATAACGGGAGGAAGCAATGAGCAGTTCTTC
V: TRBV7-6; J: TRBJ2-1; D: TRBD1; size: -; CDR3: CASSPIQGSSYNEQFF; DNA: TGTGCCAGCAGCCCTATACAGGGGAGCTCCTACAATGAGCAGTTCTTC
V: TRBV4-2; J: TRBJ2-3; D: -; size: -; CDR3: CASSQGRIDGTDTKYF; DNA: TGTGCCAGCAGCCAAGGCAGGATCGACGGAACAGATACGAAGTATTTT
V: TRBV20-1; J: TRBJ2-3; D: -; size: many; CDR3: CSARDAIADQIGTQYF; DNA: TGCAGTGCTAGAGATGCGATAGCGGACCAGATTGGTACGCAGTATTTT
V: TRBV10-3; J: TRBJ1-2; D: -; size: few; CDR3: CAISEPDAGSGYGYTF; DNA: TGTGCCATCAGTGAACCGGATGCAGGGTCGGGCTATGGCTACACCTTC